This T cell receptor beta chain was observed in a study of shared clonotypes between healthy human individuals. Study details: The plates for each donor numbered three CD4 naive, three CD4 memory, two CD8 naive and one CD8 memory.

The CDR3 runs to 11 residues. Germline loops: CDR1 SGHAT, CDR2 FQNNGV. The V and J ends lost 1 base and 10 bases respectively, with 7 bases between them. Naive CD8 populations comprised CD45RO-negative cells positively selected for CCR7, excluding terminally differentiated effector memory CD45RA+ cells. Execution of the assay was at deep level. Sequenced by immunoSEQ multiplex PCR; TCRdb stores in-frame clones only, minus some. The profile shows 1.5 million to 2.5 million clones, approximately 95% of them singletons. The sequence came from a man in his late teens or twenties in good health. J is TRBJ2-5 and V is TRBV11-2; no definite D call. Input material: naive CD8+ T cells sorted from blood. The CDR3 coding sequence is TGTGCCAGCAGCTTAGCTCCTCACCAGTACTTC. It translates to CASSLAPHQYF.